This TCR beta chain was sequenced in a study of radiotherapy plus CTLA-4 blockade in lung cancer. By sample fraction, this clone is medium-sized (0.01 to 0.1%). Participants had chemo-refractory metastatic non-small-cell lung cancer and were treated with focal radiation plus ipilimumab CTLA-4 blockade. Measured with immunoSEQ multiplex PCR; TCRdb has only the in-frame clones, and not every one. The sample shows about 43,000 clones, 55% to 80% of them seen only once. This CDR3 is 13 amino acids long. V lost 3 bases, J lost 5 bases, and 11 bases lay in between. Germline V gene sequence: CDR1 LNHDA, CDR2 SQIVND (reference sequence).

The sample in question was peripheral blood, obtained from a patient treated with radiotherapy plus ipilimumab. This clonotype originated in a human donor with non-small cell lung cancer who had a partial response to radiotherapy plus ipilimumab. This rearrangement joins TRBV19 to TRBJ2-7; possible D gene TRBD1, 6 bases. CDR3: CASSMLQGDEQYF. The CDR3 DNA sequence: TGTGCCAGTAGTATGCTACAGGGAGACGAGCAGTACTTC.